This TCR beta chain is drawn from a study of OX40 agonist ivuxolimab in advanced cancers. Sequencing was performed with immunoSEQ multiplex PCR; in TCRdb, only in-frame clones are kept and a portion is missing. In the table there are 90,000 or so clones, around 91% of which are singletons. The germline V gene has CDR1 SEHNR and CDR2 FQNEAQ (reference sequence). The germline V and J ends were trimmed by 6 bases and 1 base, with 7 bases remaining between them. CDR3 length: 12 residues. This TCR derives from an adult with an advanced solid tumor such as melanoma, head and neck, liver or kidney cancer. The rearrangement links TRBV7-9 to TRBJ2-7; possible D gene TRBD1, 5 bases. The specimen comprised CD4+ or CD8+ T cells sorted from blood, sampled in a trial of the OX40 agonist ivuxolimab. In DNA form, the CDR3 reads TGTGCCAGCAGAGGGGATTCCTACGAGCAGTACTTC. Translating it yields CASRGDSYEQYF. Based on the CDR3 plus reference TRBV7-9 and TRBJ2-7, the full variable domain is DTGVSQNPRHKITKRGQNVTFRCDPISEHNRLYWYRQTLGQGPEFLTYFQNEAQLEKSRLLSDRFSAERPKGSFSTLEIQRTEQGDSAMYLCASRGDSYEQYFGPGTRLTVT.